These 11 T cell receptor beta chains were all obtained from the same sample, sequenced in a study of immune characterization of retroperitoneal liposarcoma. MiXCR was run by TCRdb on the PCR reads, yielding one entry per CDR3 protein. This sample has about 2,200 distinct CDR3 sequences, with about 46% found just once. The sample was tumor tissue. The receptors shown here come from a female donor with retroperitoneal liposarcoma.

This clonotype was counted a few times. The chain links TRBV6-1 to TRBJ1-5; TRBD1 matches 10 bases. Losses at the gene ends were 4 bases for V and 1 base for J; bases not matched to a gene: 7. In germline, CDR1 is MNHNS, CDR2 SASEGT. The CDR3 covers 17 residues. The CDR3 loop is CASSAFGTGASNQPQHF. CDR3 nucleotide sequence: TGTGCCAGCAGTGCGTTCGGGACAGGGGCGAGCAATCAGCCCCAGCATTTT.

The V and J genes are TRBV27 and TRBJ2-1, with 8 bases that match TRBD2. The trim removed 5 bases at V and 13 bases at J, leaving 22 bases unmatched. CDR1 is MNHEY, CDR2 SMNVEV, per germline (reference sequence). CDR3 length equals 17 residues. CDR3 region: CASSRTQSGGVRETQFF. CDR3 bases: TGTGCCAGCAGTCGCACCCAGAGCGGGGGAGTACGAGAGACCCAGTTCTTC.

The chain couples TRBV6-1 to TRBJ2-3; TRBD1 might be the D (6 bases). This CDR3 is built from 15 residues. V lost 3 bases and J lost 0, with 10 bases in between. Germline V lookup: CDR1 MNHNS, CDR2 SASEGT. The CDR3 DNA reads as TGTGCCAGCAGTGAGGGGGCTAGCAGCACAGATACGCAGTATTTT. Translation: CASSEGASSTDTQYF.

This chain connects TRBV6-6 to TRBJ2-3, with 7 bases aligning to TRBD1. The germline V gene has CDR1 MNHNY and CDR2 SVGAGI (reference sequence). This CDR3 has 16 residues. Unmatched junction bases numbered 6, after V lost 0 bases and J lost 3 bases. The CDR3 DNA is TGTGCCAGCAGTTACTCGGAGACAGGGAGTACAGATACGCAGTATTTT. Protein product: CASSYSETGSTDTQYF.

This clonotype was counted only a few times. The chain joins TRBV5-5 to TRBJ2-2; D not certain. In germline, CDR1 is SGHKS, CDR2 YYEKEE (reference sequence). The CDR3 sequence is 14 residues long. The germline V and J ends were trimmed by 0 bases and 10 bases, with 13 bases remaining between them. CDR3 in amino acids: CASSLASGMVELFF. CDR3 nucleotide sequence: TGTGCCAGCAGCTTGGCCTCAGGAATGGTGGAGCTGTTTTTT.

This clonotype has a handful of counts. This chain uses TRBV7-6 with TRBJ2-1, with TRBD2 identical over 12 bases. The J call is uncertain, as TRBJ2-7 better fits the DNA end. The CDR3 is 17 amino acids. The germline V gene has CDR1 SGHVS and CDR2 FNYEAQ. The CDR3 bases are TGTGCCAGCAGCTTAGGGGGACTAGCGGGCTACTACAATGAGCAGTACTTC. Its protein product is CASSLGGLAGYYNEQYF.

The V call is TRBV24-1, the J call TRBJ2-7; no firm D call. The CDR3 has 13 residues. From germline, CDR1 is KGHDR and CDR2 SFDVKD. Trimming took 6 bases from V and 3 from J, leaving 11 bases between them. The CDR3, as DNA: TGTGCCACCAGTAGATGGACGTGCTACGAGCAGTACTTC. It specifies CATSRWTCYEQYF.

In its sample, this clonotype is medium-sized. The chain uses TRBV7-6 and TRBJ1-4; D unclear. This CDR3 spans 13 amino acids. V lost 6 bases and J 5 bases, leaving 10 bases between the germline ends. Germline V lookup: CDR1 SGHVS, CDR2 FNYEAQ. The CDR3 sequence is CASRRLVNEKLFF. The CDR3 nucleotides read TGTGCCAGCAGACGACTGGTAAATGAAAAACTGTTTTTT.

The chain couples TRBV6-1 to TRBJ2-5, with D possibly matching TRBD1 (6 bases). The germline gives CDR1 MNHNS, CDR2 SASEGT. Trimming left V 5 bases short and J 11 bases short, with 27 bases between. This CDR3 spans 16 amino acids. CDR3 amino acids: CASSYVQGRAYNEQYF. The CDR3 DNA reads as TGTGCCAGCAGTTACGTGCAGGGGAGAGCCTACAATGAGCAGTACTTC.

Within the sample, this clonotype is medium-sized. This chain joins TRBV6-1 and TRBJ1-1; D call uncertain. Germline V gives CDR1 MNHNS, CDR2 SASEGT. This CDR3 region has 16 residues. V lost 1 base to trimming and J lost 4 bases, with 16 bases between them. The chain's CDR3 is CASSEGWLGVATEAFF. CDR3 nucleotide sequence: TGTGCCAGCAGTGAAGGGTGGTTAGGAGTTGCCACTGAAGCTTTCTTT.

By its share, this clonotype is large. The genes are TRBV6-1 and TRBJ2-5, with D unclear. Trimming took off 0 bases at V and 4 bases at J, with 0 bases between the two ends. The CDR3 has 11 amino acids. Looked up from germline, CDR1 is MNHNS and CDR2 is SASEGT. Here the CDR3 DNA reads TGTGCCAGCAGTGAAGCAGAGACCCAGTACTTC. Encoded protein: CASSEAETQYF.